Below, 24 T cell receptor beta chains from the same sample are listed, as sequenced in a study of CD8 T cells in ankylosing spondylitis. General observations from the study: For ankylosing spondylitis blood, a TCR beta motif of 8 or 9 highly homologous variants appeared characteristic.

TCRdb reprocessed the 5' RACE reads with MiXCR, giving one entry per CDR3 protein. The repertoire consists of fewer than 750,000 distinct CDR3 sequences, with about 20% occurring once and the leading ten covering about 19%. These TCRs are of unknown antigen specificity. Material for sequencing was blood, either unsorted or a sorted T cell fraction (not recorded which). These receptor sequences come from a male donor with ankylosing spondylitis.

The V gene is TRBV2, the J gene TRBJ2-7; 10 nucleotides agree with TRBD2. The germline gives CDR1 SNHLY, CDR2 FYNNEI. The CDR3 extends over 16 amino acids. The ends lost 8 bases at V and 4 bases at J; junction bases unmatched: 14. This CDR3 reads CASQKVIGLAAYEQYF. CDR3 bases: TGTGCCAGCCAAAAAGTAATAGGACTAGCGGCTTACGAGCAGTACTTC.

This clonotype was detected a few times. This chain uses TRBV9 with TRBJ2-2; 7 positions agree with TRBD1. The CDR3 totals 15 residues. Looked up from germline, CDR1 is SGDLS and CDR2 is YYNGEE. Trimming took 5 bases from V and 5 from J; bases not matched to a gene: 9. The chain's CDR3 is CASSESLGQTGELFF. For the CDR3, the DNA is TGTGCCAGCAGTGAATCCCTGGGACAGACCGGGGAGCTGTTTTTT.

The chain is built from TRBV20-1 and TRBJ2-1, with D perhaps matching TRBD1 or TRBD2 (5 bases each). Trimming left V 0 bases short and J 8 bases short, with 11 bases between. The germline gives CDR1 DFQATT, CDR2 SNEGSKA (reference sequence). The length of the CDR3 is 13 residues. CDR3 nucleotides: TGCAGTGCTAGAGATCATGGGGGAGATGAGCAGTTCTTC. Its translation is CSARDHGGDEQFF.

The sample holds many counts of this clonotype. The gene calls are TRBV5-1 and TRBJ2-4; D possibly corresponds to TRBD1 (5 bases). The CDR3 sequence is 15 residues long. Germline V gene data show CDR1 as SGHRS and CDR2 as YFSETQ. Trimming took 0 bases from V and 0 from J, leaving 7 bases between them. CDR3 sequence reads: CASSLGTPAKNIQYF. The CDR3 coding sequence is TGCGCCAGCAGCTTGGGGACACCAGCCAAAAACATTCAGTACTTC.

The V call is TRBV6-2 or TRBV6-3, the J call TRBJ1-2, with no clear D. Germline V gives CDR1 MNHEY, CDR2 SVGEGT. Between the trimmed V and J ends, which lost 5 bases and 2 bases, there was a span of 12 bases. This CDR3 is built from 14 residues. CDR3 nucleotides: TGTGCCAGCAGTCCCCCGGGATCGAACTATGGCTACACCTTC. This encodes CASSPPGSNYGYTF.

The CDR3 nucleotides read TGTGCCAGCAGCTCCCAAAGGGTGAACACTGAAGCTTTCTTT. This sequence encodes CASSSQRVNTEAFF. The gene calls are TRBV7-2 and TRBJ1-1; no definite D call. The V end lost 4 bases, the J end lost 0 bases, and 9 bases lay between the germline ends. Germline V CDR1 and CDR2: SGHTA, FQGNSA. The CDR3 is 14 amino acids.

This clonotype came up many times. The V and J genes are TRBV15 and TRBJ2-2, with D unresolved. V was pared by 0 bases and J by 3 bases, with 2 bases between. Per germline, CDR1 LNHNV and CDR2 YYDKDF (reference sequence). This CDR3 contains 13 residues. The CDR3 DNA is TGTGCCACCAGCAGAGAGGACACCGGGGAGCTGTTTTTT. This encodes CATSREDTGELFF. Based on the CDR3 plus reference TRBV15 and TRBJ2-2, the full variable domain is DAMVIQNPRYQVTQFGKPVTLSCSQTLNHNVMYWYQQKSSQAPKLLFHYYDKDFNNEADTPDNFQSRRPNTSFCFLDIRSPGLGDTAMYLCATSREDTGELFFGEGSRLTVL.

The sample holds many counts of this clonotype. The rearrangement uses TRBV10-3 and TRBJ2-3; D gene uncertain. Germline V gene lookup returns CDR1 ENHRY and CDR2 SYGVKD. V was pared by 0 bases and J by 6 bases, with 10 bases between. The CDR3 has 14 amino acids. The CDR3 bases are TGTGCCATCAGTGAGTCGATGCATTTGGATACGCAGTATTTT. Amino acids: CAISESMHLDTQYF.

The sample holds a few counts of this clonotype. The chain couples TRBV12-3 or TRBV12-4 to TRBJ2-1; D remains unclear. Trimming took 8 bases from V and 4 from J, leaving 15 bases between them. CDR3 length: 14 amino acids. The CDR3 here is CASSSDTRYNEQFF. CDR3 coding DNA: TGTGCCAGCTCCTCTGACACACGATACAATGAGCAGTTCTTC.

This clonotype was found many times. The rearrangement links TRBV12-3 or TRBV12-4 to TRBJ1-4; 9 bases agree with TRBD1. The CDR3 is 16 residues long. Trimming cost V 4 bases and J 7 bases; bases outside gene matches: 10. In nucleotides, the CDR3 is TGTGCCAGCAGTTCGCGACAGGGGGTTCGGGGTGAAAAACTGTTTTTT. Translated, it gives CASSSRQGVRGEKLFF.

The table lists this clonotype with a few counts. The chain combines TRBV7-3 with TRBJ2-1, with D uncertain. Trimming stripped 1 base from V and 8 bases from J, with 6 bases between. Germline-derived CDR1 and CDR2 are SGHTA and FQGTGA. The CDR3 has 12 residues. The CDR3 nucleotides read TGTGCCAGCAGCTTAAGCCAAGATGAGCAGTTCTTC. Residues: CASSLSQDEQFF.

This clonotype has more than one count but fewer than ten. CDR3 nucleotide sequence: TGCGCCAGCAGCCAAGAGGGACAGCTCGCCGGGGAGCTGTTTTTT. As protein: CASSQEGQLAGELFF. The genes are TRBV4-1 and TRBJ2-2; 7 bases line up with TRBD1. Germline V gene sequence: CDR1 MGHRA, CDR2 YSYEKL. The V gene end was trimmed by 0 bases and the J gene end by 6 bases; junction bases not matched to a gene: 4. There are 15 residues in the CDR3.

This chain links TRBV20-1 with TRBJ2-2; D may be TRBD2 (7 bases). V dropped 6 bases and J dropped 2 bases, with 16 bases sitting between them. Germline CDR1 reads DFQATT; CDR2 reads SNEGSKA (reference sequence). The CDR3 has 15 amino acids. The CDR3 DNA follows: TGCAGTGCGCCCGGGGGGACAATTAACACCGGGGAGCTGTTTTTT. Its translation is CSAPGGTINTGELFF.

This clonotype was seen a few times. The chain carries TRBV28 and TRBJ2-1; D not resolved. CDR3 size: 15 residues. V was cut by 5 bases and J by 2 bases, with 13 bases left in between. Germline V CDR1 and CDR2: MDHEN, SYDVKM. The CDR3 DNA sequence: TGTGCCAGCAGTCCGCCACAGAGAACCTACAATGAGCAGTTCTTC. It encodes CASSPPQRTYNEQFF.

This chain links TRBV12-3 or TRBV12-4 with TRBJ2-7, with 7 bases that match TRBD2. V shed 5 bases, J shed 4 bases, and the junction held 11 bases outside the gene matches. The CDR3 loop spans 15 amino acids. The CDR3 region is CASSPPASGIYEQYF. The CDR3 DNA is TGTGCCAGCAGTCCCCCGGCTAGCGGCATATACGAGCAGTACTTC.

Only a few counts were recorded for this clonotype. V and J are TRBV28 and TRBJ2-3; D unclear. The CDR3 extends over 14 amino acids. Trimming took 5 bases from V and 1 from J, leaving 10 bases between them. Per the germline V gene, CDR1 is MDHEN and CDR2 is SYDVKM. CDR3 nucleotide sequence: TGTGCCAGCAGTGCCGACTGGGGCACAGATACGCAGTATTTT. Protein sequence: CASSADWGTDTQYF.

This chain links TRBV5-1 with TRBJ1-3, with D unclear. V lost 4 bases to trimming and J lost 0 bases, with 14 bases between them. CDR1 and CDR2 (germline): SGHRS, YFSETQ. The CDR3 totals 16 residues. In DNA form, the CDR3 reads TGCGCCAGCAGCCCGTCCGGAACGGCCTCTGGAAACACCATATATTTT. Its protein is CASSPSGTASGNTIYF.

The chain employs TRBV30 and TRBJ1-4; no reliable D call. The CDR3 consists of 12 residues. V lost 3 bases and J 4 bases, leaving 6 bases between the germline ends. Germline assignment: CDR1 GTSNPN and CDR2 SVGIG (reference sequence). The CDR3 protein is CAWRRFNEKLFF. The CDR3 coding sequence is TGTGCCTGGAGACGGTTTAATGAAAAACTGTTTTTT.

This clonotype was found a few times. V usage is TRBV27 and J usage is TRBJ2-7, with 7 bases aligning to TRBD1. V shed 7 bases, J shed 5 bases, and the junction held 14 bases outside the gene matches. The CDR3 sequence is 15 residues long. Germline values: CDR1 MNHEY, CDR2 SMNVEV (reference sequence). For the CDR3, the DNA is TGTGCCAGCATGTCTCTGGGCAGCCAGGGGGACGAGCAGTACTTC. Its translation: CASMSLGSQGDEQYF.

This clonotype was recorded at least ten times. CDR3 nucleotide sequence: TGCAGTGCTAGGGCGGGGGGGACAGACTACAATGAGCAGTTCTTC. Translated: CSARAGGTDYNEQFF. This chain links TRBV20-1 with TRBJ2-1; 9 bases fit TRBD2. Germline CDR1 is DFQATT and CDR2 is SNEGSKA (reference sequence). After removal of 3 bases from V and 3 bases from J, the junction contained 6 bases not matched to a gene. The CDR3 loop spans 15 amino acids.

This clonotype turned up a few times. V and J are TRBV5-1 and TRBJ2-1, with 13 bases identical to TRBD2. The CDR3 runs to 17 residues. Germline V gene data show CDR1 as SGHRS and CDR2 as YFSETQ. V lost 3 bases to trimming and J lost 7 bases; unmatched junction nucleotides: 10. DNA of the CDR3: TGCGCCAGCAGCTGGGGACTAGCGGGACCGTTAGGAAATGAGCAGTTCTTC. Residues: CASSWGLAGPLGNEQFF.

This clonotype was recorded a few times. The rearrangement links TRBV12-3 or TRBV12-4 to TRBJ2-1, with TRBD2 identical over 16 bases. Losses at the gene ends were 6 bases for V and 16 bases for J; bases not matched to a gene: 9. The CDR3 has 14 amino acids. The CDR3 loop is CASSTPGLAGGPFF. The CDR3 region has the DNA TGTGCCAGCAGCACTCCGGGACTAGCGGGGGGGCCTTTCTTC.

A few counts support this clonotype. The chain carries TRBV6-2 or TRBV6-3 and TRBJ1-4, with 9 bases fitting TRBD1. The CDR3 runs to 19 residues. Losses at the gene ends were 5 bases for V and 4 bases for J; bases not matched to a gene: 17. CDR1 is MNHEY, CDR2 SVGEGT, per germline. The DNA of the CDR3 is TGTGCCAGCAGTCCGATACCGGGACAGGGCCCGTCGCGTAATGAAAAACTGTTTTTT. Its translation is CASSPIPGQGPSRNEKLFF.

The chain uses TRBV24-1 and TRBJ2-7, with unresolved D. CDR1 is KGHDR, CDR2 SFDVKD, per germline. The CDR3 contains 14 residues. The V gene lost 7 bases and the J gene lost 4 bases, with 16 bases spanning the gap. In nucleotides, the CDR3 is TGTGCCACCAGCGGTGGAGTGCGTCCGTACGAGCAGTACTTC. It is translated as CATSGGVRPYEQYF.